The entry below gives a single T cell receptor beta chain sequence along with its context. This specimen comes from a study of cytomegalovirus exposure and HLA in healthy donors. Primers: 60 Vbeta forward and 13 Jbeta reverse. Clones were read by immunoSEQ multiplex PCR, and TCRdb kept only the in-frame ones, dropping some. This table has 35,000 to 45,000 clones, about 60% appearing once. The CDR3 has 16 residues. The J segment lost 0 bases and the V segment lost 3 bases, leaving 5 bases of the junction unmatched. In germline, CDR1 is SNHLY, CDR2 FYNNEI. This sequence joins TRBV2 and TRBJ2-1; 7 nucleotides agree with TRBD2. The TCR comes from a man in his 60s in good health and CMV-seropositive. The sequencing sample was made of PBMCs. Here the CDR3 DNA reads TGTGCCAGCAGTGACATAGCGGGTAGCTCCTACAATGAGCAGTTCTTC. Its translation is CASSDIAGSSYNEQFF.